The source of this TCR beta chain is a study of beta chain features in type 1 diabetes. Overall study results and limits: Type 1 diabetes patients showed a moderate but significant shortening of TCRB CDR3s in all four CD4+ subsets. Relative to healthy donors, patients appeared to have naive, central memory and Treg TCRB repertoires that were more similar. A PCR bias possibly favoring shorter templates would apply equally to patients and controls.

The collection from each donor was one heparinised blood draw averaging roughly 110 mL. Sorted cells reached over 98% purity in every population. Concerning this clone itself: Its matching antigen is unknown.

Since all of the isolated RNA was reverse transcribed, expressed TCRB transcripts were what got sequenced. Repertoires were generated with immunoSEQ multiplex PCR, while TCRdb's copy carries only in-frame clones and drops some. The data show around 300,000 clones, about 15% seen once. The TCR was taken from a man younger than 35 with type 1 diabetes. The sample consisted of naive CD4+ T cells from blood.

In DNA, the CDR3 is TGTGCCTGGAGTAGGGACAGTCCCGGGGAGCTGTTTTTT. It yields the protein CAWSRDSPGELFF. V usage is TRBV30 and J usage is TRBJ2-2; 7 bases map to TRBD1. This CDR3 spans 13 amino acids. Germline V CDR1 and CDR2: GTSNPN, SVGIG (reference sequence). V was pared by 2 bases and J by 6 bases, with 3 bases of the junction left unmatched.